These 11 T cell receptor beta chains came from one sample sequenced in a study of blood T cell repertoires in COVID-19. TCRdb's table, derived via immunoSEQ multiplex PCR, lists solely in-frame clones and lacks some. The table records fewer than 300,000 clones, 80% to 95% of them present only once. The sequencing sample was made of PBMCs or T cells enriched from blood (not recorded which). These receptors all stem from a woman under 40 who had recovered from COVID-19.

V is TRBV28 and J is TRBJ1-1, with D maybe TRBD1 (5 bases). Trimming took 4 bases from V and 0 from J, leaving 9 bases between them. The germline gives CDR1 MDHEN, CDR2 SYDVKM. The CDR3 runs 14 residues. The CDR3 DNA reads TGTGCCAGCAGTTATCAAGGGGTGAACACTGAAGCTTTCTTT. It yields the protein CASSYQGVNTEAFF.

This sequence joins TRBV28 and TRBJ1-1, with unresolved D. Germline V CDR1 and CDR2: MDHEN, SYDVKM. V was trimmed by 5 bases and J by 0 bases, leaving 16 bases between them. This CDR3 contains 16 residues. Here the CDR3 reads CASSPRMRAMNTEAFF. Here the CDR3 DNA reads TGTGCCAGCAGTCCCCGAATGCGGGCTATGAACACTGAAGCTTTCTTT.

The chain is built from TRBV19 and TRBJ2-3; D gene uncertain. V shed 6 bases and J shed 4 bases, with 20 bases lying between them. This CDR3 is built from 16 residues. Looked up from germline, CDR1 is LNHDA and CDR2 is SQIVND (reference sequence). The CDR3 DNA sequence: TGTGCCAGTAGCCCGACACCGGCAGAGTTCTCAGATACGCAGTATTTT. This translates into CASSPTPAEFSDTQYF.

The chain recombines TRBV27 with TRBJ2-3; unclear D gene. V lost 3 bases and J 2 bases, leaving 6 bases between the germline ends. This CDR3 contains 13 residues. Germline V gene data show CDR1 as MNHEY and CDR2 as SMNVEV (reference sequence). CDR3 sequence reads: CASSFQNTDTQYF. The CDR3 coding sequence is TGTGCCAGCAGTTTTCAGAACACAGATACGCAGTATTTT.

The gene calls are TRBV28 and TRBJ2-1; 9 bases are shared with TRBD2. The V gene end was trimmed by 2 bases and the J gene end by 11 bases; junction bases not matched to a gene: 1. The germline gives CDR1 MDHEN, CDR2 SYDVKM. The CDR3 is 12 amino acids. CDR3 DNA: TGTGCCAGCAGTTTAGGGACTAGCAAGCAGTTCTTC. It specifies CASSLGTSKQFF.

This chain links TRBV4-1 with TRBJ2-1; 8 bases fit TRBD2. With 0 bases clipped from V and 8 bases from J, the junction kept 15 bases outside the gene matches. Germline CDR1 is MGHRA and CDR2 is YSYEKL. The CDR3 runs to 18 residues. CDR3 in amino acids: CASSQDGGPGLELHEQFF. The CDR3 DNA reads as TGCGCCAGCAGCCAAGATGGGGGACCGGGACTAGAGCTACATGAGCAGTTCTTC.

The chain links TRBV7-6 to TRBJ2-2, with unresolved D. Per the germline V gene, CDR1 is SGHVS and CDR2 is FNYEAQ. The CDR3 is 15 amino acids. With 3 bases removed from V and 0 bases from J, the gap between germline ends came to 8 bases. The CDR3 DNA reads TGTGCCAGCAGCTTGGGCGCTACGAACACCGGGGAGCTGTTTTTT. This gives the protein CASSLGATNTGELFF.

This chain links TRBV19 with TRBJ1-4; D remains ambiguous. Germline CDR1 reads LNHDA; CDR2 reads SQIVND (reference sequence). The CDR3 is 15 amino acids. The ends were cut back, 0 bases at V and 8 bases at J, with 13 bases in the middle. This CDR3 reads CASSIDSSLEEKLFF. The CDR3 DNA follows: TGTGCCAGTAGTATAGATAGCAGTTTAGAAGAAAAACTGTTTTTT.

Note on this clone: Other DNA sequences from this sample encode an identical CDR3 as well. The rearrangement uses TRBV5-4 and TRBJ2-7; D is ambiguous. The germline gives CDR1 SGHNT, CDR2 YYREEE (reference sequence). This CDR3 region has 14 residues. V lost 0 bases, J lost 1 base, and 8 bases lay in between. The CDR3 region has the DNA TGTGCCAGCAGCTTGGTTGGCAGGTCCTACGAGCAGTACTTC. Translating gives CASSLVGRSYEQYF.

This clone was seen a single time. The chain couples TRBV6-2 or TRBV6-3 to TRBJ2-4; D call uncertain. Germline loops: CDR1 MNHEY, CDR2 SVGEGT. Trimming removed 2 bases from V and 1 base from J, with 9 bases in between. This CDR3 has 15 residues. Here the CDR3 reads CASSYRSVAKNIQYF. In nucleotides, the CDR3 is TGTGCCAGCAGTTACCGATCGGTTGCCAAAAACATTCAGTACTTC.

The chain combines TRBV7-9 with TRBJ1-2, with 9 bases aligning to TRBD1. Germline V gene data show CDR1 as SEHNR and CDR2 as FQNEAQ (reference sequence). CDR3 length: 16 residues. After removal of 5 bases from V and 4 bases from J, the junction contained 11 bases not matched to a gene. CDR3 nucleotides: TGTGCCAGCAGCACAACCGGGACAGGGATTATCTATGGCTACACCTTC. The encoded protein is CASSTTGTGIIYGYTF.